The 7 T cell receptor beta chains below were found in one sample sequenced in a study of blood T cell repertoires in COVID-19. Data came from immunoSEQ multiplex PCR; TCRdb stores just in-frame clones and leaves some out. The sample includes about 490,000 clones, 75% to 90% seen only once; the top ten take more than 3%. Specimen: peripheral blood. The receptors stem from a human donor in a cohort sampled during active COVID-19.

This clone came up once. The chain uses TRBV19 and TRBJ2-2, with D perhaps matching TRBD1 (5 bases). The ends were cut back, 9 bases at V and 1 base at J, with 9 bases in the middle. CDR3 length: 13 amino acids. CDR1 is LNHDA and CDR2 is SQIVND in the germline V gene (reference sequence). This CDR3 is CARGHQNTGELFF. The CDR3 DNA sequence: TGTGCCAGAGGACACCAGAACACCGGGGAGCTGTTTTTT.

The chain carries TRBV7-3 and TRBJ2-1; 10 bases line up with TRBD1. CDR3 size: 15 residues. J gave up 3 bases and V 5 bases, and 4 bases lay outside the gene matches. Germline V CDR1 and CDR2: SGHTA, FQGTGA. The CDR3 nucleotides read TGTGCCAGCAGCCCTGGACAGGGGGTCTACAATGAGCAGTTCTTC. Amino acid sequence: CASSPGQGVYNEQFF.

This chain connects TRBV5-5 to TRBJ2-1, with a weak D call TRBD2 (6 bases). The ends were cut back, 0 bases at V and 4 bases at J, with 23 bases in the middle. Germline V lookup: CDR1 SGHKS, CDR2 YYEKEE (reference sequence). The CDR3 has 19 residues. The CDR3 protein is CASSLEGFLAGREYNEQFF. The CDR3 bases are TGTGCCAGCAGCTTGGAGGGCTTCCTAGCAGGCCGGGAGTACAATGAGCAGTTCTTC. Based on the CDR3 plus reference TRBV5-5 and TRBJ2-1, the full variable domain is DAGVTQSPTHLIKTRGQQVTLRCSPISGHKSVSWYQQVLGQGPQFIFQYYEKEERGRGNFPDRFSARQFPNYSSELNVNALLLGDSALYLCASSLEGFLAGREYNEQFFGPGTRLTVL.

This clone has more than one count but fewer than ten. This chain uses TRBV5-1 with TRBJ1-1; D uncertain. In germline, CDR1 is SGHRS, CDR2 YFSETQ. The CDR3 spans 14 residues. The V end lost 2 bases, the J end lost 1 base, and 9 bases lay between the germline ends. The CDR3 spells CASSLPGRNTEAFF. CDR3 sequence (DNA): TGCGCCAGCAGCTTACCGGGGAGGAACACTGAAGCTTTCTTT.

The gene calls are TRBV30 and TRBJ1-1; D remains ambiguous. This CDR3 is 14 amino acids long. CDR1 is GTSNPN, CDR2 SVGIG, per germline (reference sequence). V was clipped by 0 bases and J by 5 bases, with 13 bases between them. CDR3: CAWSVPGRGTEAFF. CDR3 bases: TGTGCCTGGAGTGTCCCGGGCCGAGGGACTGAAGCTTTCTTT.

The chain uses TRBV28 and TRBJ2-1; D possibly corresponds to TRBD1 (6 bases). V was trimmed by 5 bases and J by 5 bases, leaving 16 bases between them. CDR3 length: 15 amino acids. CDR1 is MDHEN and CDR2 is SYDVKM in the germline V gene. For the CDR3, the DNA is TGTGCCAGCAGTGGACAGAGGATTGGCGACAATGAGCAGTTCTTC. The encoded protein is CASSGQRIGDNEQFF. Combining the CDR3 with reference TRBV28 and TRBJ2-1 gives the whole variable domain DVKVTQSSRYLVKRTGEKVFLECVQDMDHENMFWYRQDPGLGLRLIYFSYDVKMKEKGDIPEGYSVSREKKERFSLILESASTNQTSMYLCASSGQRIGDNEQFFGPGTRLTVL.

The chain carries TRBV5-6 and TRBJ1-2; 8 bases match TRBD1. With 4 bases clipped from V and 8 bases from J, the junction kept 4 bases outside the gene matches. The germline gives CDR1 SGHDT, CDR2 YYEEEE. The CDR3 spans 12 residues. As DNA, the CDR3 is TGTGCCAGCAGCCAGTACAGGGGGGGCTACACCTTC. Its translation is CASSQYRGGYTF.